This T cell receptor beta chain was recovered during a study of blood T cell repertoires in COVID-19. At the level of the study: Both acute and convalescent COVID-19 samples were obtained from the United States, Italy and Spain. PBMCs, B-cell-depleted T cells, or T cells provided the cDNA or gDNA that made up the material.

Original handling: Cell counts per sample came from amplifying reference gene primers. Libraries were prepared by immunoSEQ multiplex PCR; TCRdb keeps only in-frame clonotypes and omits some of them. V and J calls and clone size come straight from that table; D and trimming were deduced from the DNA. This sample has some 180,000 clones; roughly 90% occur once, and the top ten carry under 25%. CDR1 is LNHDA and CDR2 is SQIVND in the germline V gene (reference sequence). V lost 5 bases and J lost 9; bases outside the gene matches: 12. The CDR3 is 15 amino acids. This chain connects TRBV19 to TRBJ1-5, with TRBD1 matching over 8 bases. This TCR came from an older man with active or convalescent COVID-19. Sequencing was carried out using peripheral blood. The CDR3 DNA sequence: TGTGCCAGTAGTCCATCCCACAGGGGGGTATGGCCCCAGCATTTT. Its translation: CASSPSHRGVWPQHF.